The 14 T cell receptor beta chains below all came from one sample that was sequenced in a study of T cell repertoires in ileal Crohn's disease. Time point here: inflamed ileum from the surgical specimen. Repertoires were generated with immunoSEQ multiplex PCR, while TCRdb's copy carries only in-frame clones and drops some. The sample holds approximately 16,000 clones, more than 85% seen once. The sample taken for sequencing was ileal tissue. The receptor set was obtained from an adult with Crohn's disease.

The rearrangement links TRBV19 to TRBJ2-1; 9 bases match TRBD2. The V segment lost 3 bases and the J segment 7 bases; nucleotides outside the gene matches: 10. Germline CDR1 is LNHDA and CDR2 is SQIVND (reference sequence). The CDR3 runs to 16 residues. The CDR3 here is CASSILSLAGTNEQFF. CDR3 bases: TGTGCCAGTAGTATTCTAAGCCTAGCGGGGACAAATGAGCAGTTCTTC.

The V call is TRBV18, the J call TRBJ2-7; D possibly corresponds to TRBD2 (5 bases). The CDR3 is 13 amino acids. Germline V gene lookup returns CDR1 KGHSH and CDR2 LQKENI. V was clipped by 5 bases and J by 4 bases, with 12 bases between them. The DNA for the CDR3 is TGTGCCAGCTCATCTTCGACGGGATACGAGCAGTACTTC. Translating it yields CASSSSTGYEQYF.

V is TRBV5-1 and J is TRBJ1-2; possible D gene TRBD1, 5 bases. This CDR3 spans 15 amino acids. Germline V gene data show CDR1 as SGHRS and CDR2 as YFSETQ. Deletions cut 0 bases from V and 8 bases from J, with 17 bases between. The DNA for the CDR3 is TGCGCCAGCAGCTTGGACCGGAGGATGGGGCTGGGCTACACCTTC. Translating gives CASSLDRRMGLGYTF. The whole variable domain, remainder taken from reference TRBV5-1 and TRBJ1-2, is KAGVTQTPRYLIKTRGQQVTLSCSPISGHRSVSWYQQTPGQGLQFLFEYFSETQRNKGNFPGRFSGRQFSNSRSEMNVSTLELGDSALYLCASSLDRRMGLGYTFGSGTRLTVV.

The chain employs TRBV4-2 and TRBJ2-3, with 8 bases fitting TRBD2. The CDR3 is 15 residues long. Germline CDR1 reads LGHNA; CDR2 reads YNFKEQ. With 5 bases clipped from V and 1 base from J, the junction kept 5 bases outside the gene matches. CDR3 sequence (DNA): TGTGCCAGCAGCGCCAGCGGGGGAGGCACAGATACGCAGTATTTT. Its protein is CASSASGGGTDTQYF.

The J gene is TRBJ1-4, the V gene TRBV7-2, with TRBD1 matching over 9 bases. The germline CDR1 and CDR2 sequences are SGHTA and FQGNSA. The CDR3 sequence is 14 residues long. The V gene end was trimmed by 5 bases and the J gene end by 7 bases; junction bases not matched to a gene: 5. The CDR3 DNA reads TGTGCCAGCAGCCTTACAGGGGGCAGTGAAAAACTGTTTTTT. This encodes CASSLTGGSEKLFF.

This chain uses TRBV5-1 with TRBJ2-5; 9 bases map to TRBD1. V shed 6 bases and J 4 bases; nucleotides not matched to a gene: 7. CDR1 is SGHRS, CDR2 YFSETQ, per germline. This CDR3 has 14 amino acids. The CDR3 DNA reads TGCGCCAGCACAAAAGGGACAGGGCGAGAGACCCAGTACTTC. This encodes CASTKGTGRETQYF.

This clone has just a few counts. The chain couples TRBV2 to TRBJ1-3; no clear D. Trimming pared 6 bases from V and 0 bases from J, leaving 12 bases between. The CDR3 length is 15 residues. In germline, CDR1 is SNHLY, CDR2 FYNNEI. The CDR3 region is CASSVNRDSGNTIYF. In nucleotides, the CDR3 is TGTGCCAGCAGCGTTAATAGAGACTCTGGAAACACCATATATTTT.

The chain is built from TRBV5-6 and TRBJ1-5, with a weak D call TRBD1 (5 bases). CDR1 SGHDT and CDR2 YYEEEE come from the germline V gene. V was cut by 1 base and J by 6 bases, with 11 bases left in between. CDR3 size: 14 residues. CDR3 protein: CASSLRGLGQPQHF. The CDR3 DNA sequence: TGTGCCAGCAGCTTGCGGGGGTTGGGTCAGCCCCAGCATTTT.

The chain is built from TRBV5-1 and TRBJ2-5, with D possibly TRBD1 on 7 matching bases. Between the trimmed V and J ends, which lost 7 bases and 5 bases, there was a span of 15 bases. Per the germline V gene, CDR1 is SGHRS and CDR2 is YFSETQ. The CDR3 extends over 13 amino acids. The CDR3 DNA sequence: TGCGCCAGCGCCGTGACAGGGAGGGAGACCCAGTACTTC. It specifies CASAVTGRETQYF.

The J gene is TRBJ1-6, the V gene TRBV6-5, with D unclear. Germline V gene lookup returns CDR1 MNHEY and CDR2 SVGAGI. This CDR3 comprises 14 residues. V shed 2 bases and J shed 14 bases, with 16 bases lying between them. The CDR3 reads CASSYPSGVVTLHF. CDR3 sequence (DNA): TGTGCCAGCAGTTACCCATCCGGGGTAGTGACCCTCCACTTT.

The genes are TRBV6-6 and TRBJ1-5; 7 bases agree with TRBD1. Germline V CDR1 and CDR2: MNHNY, SVGAGI (reference sequence). V gave up 5 bases and J gave up 1 base; unmatched junction bases: 5. The CDR3 loop spans 15 amino acids. The CDR3 coding sequence is TGTGCCAGCAGTAACAGGGGAGTAAGCAATCAGCCCCAGCATTTT. Protein: CASSNRGVSNQPQHF.

This chain links TRBV28 with TRBJ2-5; D perhaps matches TRBD2 (6 bases). The CDR3 sequence is 15 residues long. Trimming pared 3 bases from V and 6 bases from J, leaving 17 bases between. Germline CDR1 and CDR2: MDHEN and SYDVKM. For the CDR3, the DNA is TGTGCCAGCAGTTTTGGGGGGACGACTTTGAAGACCCAGTACTTC. Amino acids: CASSFGGTTLKTQYF.

The chain is built from TRBV11-2 and TRBJ2-7; the D is unclear. Looked up from germline, CDR1 is SGHAT and CDR2 is FQNNGV. The CDR3 sequence is 11 residues long. V lost 5 bases and J 0 bases, leaving 2 bases between the germline ends. CDR3 residues: CASSASYEQYF. As DNA, the CDR3 is TGTGCCAGCAGCGCCTCCTACGAGCAGTACTTC.

This CDR3 reads CASSLAGRADGELFF. CDR3 bases: TGTGCCAGCAGCTTGGCCGGGAGGGCGGACGGGGAGCTGTTTTTT. This rearrangement joins TRBV5-4 to TRBJ2-2, with 8 bases matching TRBD2. This CDR3 comprises 15 residues. Germline values: CDR1 SGHNT, CDR2 YYREEE (reference sequence). V lost 0 bases to trimming and J lost 7 bases; unmatched junction nucleotides: 5.